These 21 T cell receptor beta chains were sequenced from one sample in a study of Graves' ophthalmopathy and Graves' hyperthyroidism. Amplification targeted the TCR beta CDR3 regions, with RNA transcripts as the source material. In the first round, RT-PCR was carried out with HTBI primers, and a multiplex PCR formed the second round. TCRdb analysed the multiplex PCR reads with MiXCR anew, one entry per CDR3 protein. The sample shows fewer than 350,000 distinct CDR3 sequences, roughly a sixth of them seen only once. Sequencing was performed on peripheral blood. All receptors come from an adult man with Graves' ophthalmopathy.

In this sample, this clonotype turned up many times. The V gene is TRBV6-1, the J gene TRBJ2-7; TRBD1 matches at 8 bases. The germline CDR1 and CDR2 sequences are MNHNS and SASEGT. The junction had 4 bases not matched to a gene; V was cut back by 6 bases and J by 3 bases. The CDR3 contains 13 residues. DNA of the CDR3: TGTGCCAGCAGAGATGACAGGGGCTACGAGCAGTACTTC. Protein product: CASRDDRGYEQYF.

This rearrangement joins TRBV12-3 or TRBV12-4 to TRBJ1-1, with TRBD1 matching 11 bases. Unmatched junction bases numbered 6, after V lost 5 bases and J lost 1 base. The CDR3 runs to 16 residues. The CDR3 DNA reads TGTGCCAGCAGTCCTGGGACAGGGGGAGCGAACACTGAAGCTTTCTTT. Protein: CASSPGTGGANTEAFF.

This clonotype has at least ten counts. The chain carries TRBV27 and TRBJ2-5; tentatively, D is TRBD1 (6 bases). The CDR3 extends over 14 amino acids. Trimming pared 10 bases from V and 4 bases from J, leaving 19 bases between. The V gene's germline CDR1 is MNHEY and CDR2 SMNVEV (reference sequence). The CDR3 reads CATSGAPRGETQYF. CDR3 bases: TGTGCCACCTCCGGAGCCCCCAGGGGAGAGACCCAGTACTTC.

This clonotype occurred many times. The chain combines TRBV27 with TRBJ1-5; D remains ambiguous. The CDR3 runs 10 residues. CDR1 and CDR2 (germline): MNHEY, SMNVEV (reference sequence). Trimming removed 5 bases at V and 11 bases at J, with 7 bases between. CDR3 protein: CASSVRAQHF. The CDR3 DNA follows: TGTGCCAGCAGTGTGCGGGCCCAGCATTTT.

This clonotype was detected many times. J is TRBJ1-1 and V is TRBV6-5; no clear D gene. V shed 3 bases and J shed 4 bases, with 9 bases lying between them. This CDR3 has 13 amino acids. Germline CDR1 MNHEY, CDR2 SVGAGI. The CDR3 DNA is TGTGCCAGCAGTTATGCGAGGGCCACTGAAGCTTTCTTT. It translates to CASSYARATEAFF.

This clonotype was seen only a few times. The chain combines TRBV15 with TRBJ2-6, with D unresolved. Germline loops: CDR1 LNHNV, CDR2 YYDKDF (reference sequence). CDR3 size: 18 residues. Trimming pared 1 base from V and 1 base from J, leaving 14 bases between. As DNA, the CDR3 is TGTGCCACCAGCAGAGTGGCCGACTCTAATTCTGGGGCCAACGTCCTGACTTTC. As protein: CATSRVADSNSGANVLTF.

This clonotype was observed at least ten times. Here the CDR3 reads CSARLAGVETQYF. For the CDR3, the DNA is TGCAGTGCTCGACTAGCGGGAGTGGAGACCCAGTACTTC. V is TRBV20-1 and J is TRBJ2-5; 12 bases fit TRBD2. This CDR3 is 13 amino acids long. With V trimmed by 5 bases and J by 5 bases, 3 bases remained unmatched. The germline CDR1 and CDR2 sequences are DFQATT and SNEGSKA (reference sequence).

At least ten counts were recorded for this clonotype. The rearrangement joins TRBV4-2 to TRBJ2-5; 8 bases are a match to TRBD2. CDR3 length equals 17 residues. Germline V gene lookup returns CDR1 LGHNA and CDR2 YNFKEQ. Trimming took 4 bases from V and 5 from J; bases not matched to a gene: 15. CDR3 sequence (DNA): TGTGCCAGCAGCCCGAGATGGAGCGGGGGTGGGGAGGAGACCCAGTACTTC. Translating gives CASSPRWSGGGEETQYF.

Many counts were recorded for this clonotype. The chain recombines TRBV27 with TRBJ2-5; 10 positions agree with TRBD1. Trimming cost V 7 bases and J 5 bases; bases outside gene matches: 13. CDR3 length: 16 residues. CDR1 MNHEY and CDR2 SMNVEV come from the germline V gene (reference sequence). The CDR3 reads CASKAPGQGYEETQYF. In DNA form, the CDR3 reads TGTGCCAGCAAAGCTCCGGGACAGGGGTACGAGGAGACCCAGTACTTC.

This clonotype has at least ten counts. The chain links TRBV5-1 to TRBJ1-2; D might be TRBD1 (5 bases). CDR3 length: 13 residues. Trimming left V 0 bases short and J 8 bases short, with 11 bases between. CDR1 SGHRS and CDR2 YFSETQ come from the germline V gene. CDR3 amino acids: CASSLVEGRGYTF. The CDR3 DNA reads TGCGCCAGCAGCTTGGTGGAGGGACGCGGCTACACCTTC.

The table lists this clonotype with many counts. The J gene is TRBJ1-6, the V gene TRBV30; D gene unclear. Trimming removed 1 base at V and 7 bases at J, with 14 bases between. The CDR3 contains 15 residues. From germline, CDR1 is GTSNPN and CDR2 SVGIG (reference sequence). CDR3: CAWSGTRTGNSPLHF. The CDR3 DNA is TGTGCCTGGAGTGGGACCCGGACGGGAAATTCACCCCTCCACTTT. Together with reference TRBV30 and TRBJ1-6, the CDR3 gives the full variable domain: SQTIHQWPATLVQPVGSPLSLECTVEGTSNPNLYWYRQAAGRGLQLLFYSVGIGQISSEVPQNLSASRPQDRQFILSSKKLLLSDSGFYLCAWSGTRTGNSPLHFGNGTRLTVT.

In its sample, this clonotype was seen many times. The rearrangement links TRBV11-2 to TRBJ2-5; TRBD2 matches 11 bases. V shed 1 base and J 1 base; nucleotides not matched to a gene: 8. The germline V gene encodes CDR1 SGHAT and CDR2 FQNNGV. This CDR3 is 18 amino acids long. CDR3 amino acids: CASSLGLAGGLPQETQYF. DNA of the CDR3: TGTGCCAGCAGCTTAGGTCTAGCGGGAGGTCTCCCCCAAGAGACCCAGTACTTC.

This clonotype showed up many times. This chain links TRBV20-1 with TRBJ1-1; D is undetermined. Germline V gene lookup returns CDR1 DFQATT and CDR2 SNEGSKA (reference sequence). V was clipped by 1 base and J by 9 bases, with 15 bases between them. This CDR3 spans 13 amino acids. For the CDR3, the DNA is TGCAGTGCTAGAGGAGGCCCGGGAAACAAAGCTTTCTTT. Amino acid sequence: CSARGGPGNKAFF.

This clonotype was observed many times. The chain recombines TRBV28 with TRBJ2-7, with 7 positions matching TRBD2. CDR1 is MDHEN, CDR2 SYDVKM, per germline. The CDR3 length is 16 residues. With V trimmed by 4 bases and J by 2 bases, 11 bases remained unmatched. The CDR3 nucleotides are TGTGCCAGCAGTTCCTTCTCAGCGGGATCTCCCTACGAGCAGTACTTC. Translation gives CASSSFSAGSPYEQYF.

This clonotype has a handful of counts. J is TRBJ2-7 and V is TRBV6-5, with 7 bases fitting TRBD2. The CDR3 loop spans 15 amino acids. With V trimmed by 4 bases and J by 5 bases, 11 bases remained unmatched. The germline gives CDR1 MNHEY, CDR2 SVGAGI. The CDR3 loop is CASSFSGEGLHEQYF. CDR3 coding DNA: TGTGCCAGCAGTTTCTCGGGGGAGGGCCTCCACGAGCAGTACTTC.

Many counts were recorded for this clonotype. The chain uses TRBV11-2 and TRBJ1-3; D perhaps matches TRBD1 (5 bases). This CDR3 contains 19 residues. Per germline, CDR1 SGHAT and CDR2 FQNNGV. Trimming stripped 0 bases from V and 0 bases from J, with 18 bases between. This CDR3 reads CASSLDFRGATFSGNTIYF. The CDR3 DNA reads as TGTGCCAGCAGCTTAGATTTTCGAGGGGCGACCTTCTCTGGAAACACCATATATTTT. Together with reference TRBV11-2 and TRBJ1-3, the CDR3 gives the full variable domain: EAGVAQSPRYKIIEKRQSVAFWCNPISGHATLYWYQQILGQGPKLLIQFQNNGVVDDSQLPKDRFSAERLKGVDSTLKIQPAKLEDSAVYLCASSLDFRGATFSGNTIYFGEGSWLTVV.

This clonotype was counted at least ten times. V and J are TRBV27 and TRBJ1-2; 8 bases are shared with TRBD1. The CDR3 loop spans 14 amino acids. Germline V gives CDR1 MNHEY, CDR2 SMNVEV (reference sequence). V shed 6 bases, J shed 3 bases, and the junction held 6 bases outside the gene matches. DNA for the CDR3: TGTGCCAGCAGGCCATCAGGGGGCTACTATGGCTACACCTTC. It translates to CASRPSGGYYGYTF.

This clonotype was seen at least ten times. The CDR3: CASSPGRVLDQPQHF. CDR3 coding DNA: TGTGCCAGCAGTCCGGGAAGGGTGTTGGATCAGCCCCAGCATTTT. The V call is TRBV28, the J call TRBJ1-5; D unresolved. The CDR3 totals 15 residues. V shed 5 bases and J shed 5 bases, with 16 bases lying between them. In germline, CDR1 is MDHEN, CDR2 SYDVKM. Full variable domain (remainder filled in from reference TRBV28 and TRBJ1-5): DVKVTQSSRYLVKRTGEKVFLECVQDMDHENMFWYRQDPGLGLRLIYFSYDVKMKEKGDIPEGYSVSREKKERFSLILESASTNQTSMYLCASSPGRVLDQPQHFGDGTRLSIL.

The CDR3: CATSRDGGFFF. The CDR3 nucleotides read TGTGCCACCAGCAGAGATGGGGGATTTTTCTTT. The chain combines TRBV15 with TRBJ1-1; maybe TRBD1 (5 bases). V gave up 0 bases and J gave up 13 bases, with 9 bases separating them. CDR1 and CDR2 (germline): LNHNV, YYDKDF (reference sequence). The CDR3 extends over 11 amino acids.

This clonotype was detected ten times or more. The chain links TRBV11-1 to TRBJ1-6; the D is unclear. V gave up 7 bases and J gave up 0 bases, with 7 bases separating them. CDR3 length: 14 residues. The germline CDR1 and CDR2 sequences are SGHAT and FQDESV (reference sequence). The CDR3 here is CASISSSYNSPLHF. The CDR3 bases are TGTGCCAGCATCAGTAGCTCCTATAATTCACCCCTCCACTTT.

This clonotype was seen ten or more times. The V call is TRBV28, the J call TRBJ2-7; D may match TRBD1 or TRBD2 (5 bases each). Trimming stripped 11 bases from V and 6 bases from J, with 14 bases between. The CDR3 has 11 residues. Germline CDR1 MDHEN, CDR2 SYDVKM. This chain's CDR3 is CAGGTDLEQYF. The CDR3, as DNA: TGTGCCGGGGGTACGGACCTCGAGCAGTACTTC.